The 18 T cell receptor beta chains below were found in one sample sequenced in a study of Tregs in tolerant kidney transplant recipients. Recipients received nonmyeloablative bone marrow transplants from related graft donors, with transient mixed chimerism. The protocol was immunoSEQ multiplex PCR, while the TCRdb copy is restricted to in-frame clones and leaves out a portion. The listing contains about 31,000 clones. Specimen: CD4+ T cells from blood (PBMCs), collected 24 months after the transplant. The receptors derive from a human patient who received a combined kidney and bone marrow transplant. Some of the T cells may derive from the graft donor.

With respect to this clone: The CDR3 end is not reached by the read, which stops 3 residues before it; the germline J gene fills it in. The chain joins TRBV11-1 to TRBJ2-1; D tentatively fits TRBD1 or TRBD2 (7 bases each). V lost 5 bases and J lost 9, with 20 bases in between. CDR1 SGHAT and CDR2 FQDESV come from the germline V gene (reference sequence). The CDR3 runs 15 residues. The CDR3 spells CASSQGEGAGGEQFF. CDR3 DNA, as far as it was read: TGTGCCAGCAGCCAAGGGGAGGGGGCGGGTGGTGAG.

Comments on this clone: The read is 3 residues too short to cover the CDR3 end, so that end is filled in from the germline J gene. The chain is built from TRBV28 and TRBJ2-7; a possible D gene is TRBD1 (7 bases). V was pared by 1 base and J by 4 bases, with 23 bases between. Germline V gene sequence: CDR1 MDHEN, CDR2 SYDVKM. CDR3 length equals 18 residues. Here the CDR3 reads CASSLYMVQGGLPYEQYF. The sequenced part of the CDR3 DNA is TGTGCCAGCAGTTTATACATGGTTCAGGGGGGCCTGCCTTACGAG.

The DNA read from the CDR3 is TGCAGTGCTAGGGGCGGGGGCTCCTACGAG. Its protein is CSARGGGSYE. The CDR3 in its entirety is CSARGGGSYEQYF. The chain recombines TRBV20-1 with TRBJ2-7; TRBD2 aligns across 7 bases. The sequence runs out 3 residues before the end of the CDR3; the remainder is reconstructed from the germline J gene. Looked up from germline, CDR1 is DFQATT and CDR2 is SNEGSKA (reference sequence). The CDR3 extends over 13 amino acids. The junction had 2 bases not matched to a gene; V was cut back by 3 bases and J by 0 bases.

About this clone itself: The read stops 3 residues short of the end of the CDR3; the missing end is completed from the germline J gene. J is TRBJ2-7 and V is TRBV5-1; D uncertain. Germline lookup yields CDR1 SGHRS and CDR2 YFSETQ. The CDR3 has 13 amino acids. The V and J ends lost 0 bases and 4 bases respectively, with 8 bases between them. The CDR3 region is CASSLAPLYEQYF. CDR3 bases read: TGCGCCAGCAGCTTGGCCCCCTTGTACGAG.

For this clone: Read data end 3 residues before the CDR3 end; the end is taken from the germline J gene. The chain is built from TRBV18 and TRBJ2-5; no definite D call. Germline assignment: CDR1 KGHSH and CDR2 LQKENI. The germline V and J ends were trimmed by 1 base and 5 bases, with 11 bases remaining between them. CDR3 size: 14 residues. Incomplete CDR3 DNA: TGTGCCAGCTCACCACTTGCATTTCGGGAGACC. Protein product: CASSPLAFRET. The whole CDR3 protein reads CASSPLAFRETQYF.

For this clone: The read comes to an end 3 residues before the CDR3 does, leaving the germline J gene to fill in the end. This chain uses TRBV7-2 with TRBJ2-3; tentatively, D is TRBD1 (6 bases). The CDR3 loop spans 15 amino acids. Trimming shortened V by 0 bases and J by 3 bases, and 10 bases separated the two germline ends. CDR1 is SGHTA, CDR2 FQGNSA, per germline. CDR3 DNA, as far as it was read: TGTGCCAGCAGCTTAGCCCCAGACAGGACAGATACG. The encoded protein is CASSLAPDRTDT. The full CDR3 reads CASSLAPDRTDTQYF.

Concerning this clone: The read terminates 3 residues ahead of where the CDR3 ends, so the germline J gene completes it. The rearrangement joins TRBV28 to TRBJ2-7, with D perhaps TRBD1 (6 bases). Per the germline V gene, CDR1 is MDHEN and CDR2 is SYDVKM. CDR3 length equals 15 residues. V lost 3 bases to trimming and J lost 1 base, with 13 bases between them. CDR3 DNA (partial): TGTGCCAGCAGTTTTCTGGCCAGGGGTTCCTACGAG. Its protein is CASSFLARGSYE. The full CDR3 protein is CASSFLARGSYEQYF.

A remark on this clone: The CDR3 end is not reached by the read, which stops 3 residues before it; the germline J gene fills it in. The rearrangement uses TRBV5-1 and TRBJ1-2, with TRBD1 identical over 7 bases. The CDR3 has 15 amino acids. J gave up 2 bases and V 4 bases, and 8 bases lay outside the gene matches. Germline V gene data show CDR1 as SGHRS and CDR2 as YFSETQ. CDR3 loop: CASSIGTDPNYGYTF. Incomplete CDR3 DNA: TGCGCCAGCAGCATCGGGACAGACCCAAACTATGGC.

Regarding this clone: The read falls 3 residues short of the CDR3 end, and the missing part is taken from the germline J gene. This chain joins TRBV5-4 and TRBJ2-7; D is possibly TRBD1 (6 bases). V was shortened by 4 bases and J by 5 bases, with 19 bases between the two germline ends. This CDR3 has 15 amino acids. Germline-derived CDR1 and CDR2 are SGHNT and YYREEE (reference sequence). The DNA read from the CDR3 is TGTGCCAGCAGCCGCGCGACAGGAGCCCTAAACGAG. Translated: CASSRATGALNE. The whole CDR3 is CASSRATGALNEQYF. The full variable domain, completed using reference TRBV5-4 and TRBJ2-7, is ETGVTQSPTHLIKTRGQQVTLRCSSQSGHNTVSWYQQALGQGPQFIFQYYREEENGRGNFPPRFSGLQFPNYSSELNVNALELDDSALYLCASSRATGALNEQYFGPGTRLTVT.

On this clone: The read terminates 3 residues before the CDR3 end, so the remaining end is supplied by the germline J gene. The V call is TRBV20-1, the J call TRBJ2-7; TRBD1 is a possible D gene (5 bases). The CDR3 spans 13 residues. Trimming left V 0 bases short and J 3 bases short, with 9 bases between. Germline CDR1 and CDR2: DFQATT and SNEGSKA (reference sequence). The CDR3 loop is CSARDITGYEQYF. CDR3 bases read: TGCAGTGCTAGAGATATCACAGGCTACGAG.

In the case of this clone: The CDR3 end falls 3 residues outside the read, so it is completed with the germline J gene. The J gene is TRBJ2-7, the V gene TRBV30, with D possibly TRBD1 on 6 matching bases. The CDR3 contains 12 residues. Germline V gene data show CDR1 as GTSNPN and CDR2 as SVGIG (reference sequence). Trimming shortened V by 2 bases and J by 3 bases, and 8 bases separated the two germline ends. CDR3 bases read: TGTGCCTGGAGTCCAGGGGTCTACGAG. Translated: CAWSPGVYE. The CDR3 in full is CAWSPGVYEQYF.

CDR3 DNA (partial): TGCGCCAGCAGTCAAAGAGTTCGAGGGACAGGGGGCGAAAATGAG. Its translation: CASSQRVRGTGGENE. The CDR3 reads in full as CASSQRVRGTGGENEQFF. This sequence joins TRBV23-1 and TRBJ2-1; 12 bases are a match to TRBD1. The CDR3 is cut off 3 residues early in the read; its end comes from the germline J gene. TRBV23-1 is an ORF, with its function uncertain. This CDR3 has 18 residues. The J segment lost 7 bases and the V segment lost 2 bases, leaving 12 bases of the junction unmatched.

As for this clone: The sequence runs out 3 residues before the end of the CDR3; the remainder is reconstructed from the germline J gene. The gene calls are TRBV7-9 and TRBJ2-1; D is possibly TRBD2 (5 bases). The CDR3 totals 14 residues. In germline, CDR1 is SEHNR, CDR2 FQNEAQ (reference sequence). V lost 8 bases and J 7 bases, leaving 18 bases between the germline ends. The DNA read from the CDR3 is TGTGCCAGCTTCCCCGGAGAGGGTGGGAATGAG. Amino acids: CASFPGEGGNE. The full CDR3 reads CASFPGEGGNEQFF.

To note about this clone: The read stops 3 residues short of the end of the CDR3; the missing end is completed from the germline J gene. The V gene is TRBV6-1, the J gene TRBJ1-3; D possibly corresponds to TRBD1 (5 bases). The CDR3 sequence is 17 residues long. CDR1 is MNHNS, CDR2 SASEGT, per germline. Trimming left V 0 bases short and J 1 base short, with 13 bases between. The DNA read from the CDR3 is TGTGCCAGCAGTGAAGCGGGGTTTAGGGGATCTGGAAACACC. It encodes CASSEAGFRGSGNT. The whole CDR3 protein reads CASSEAGFRGSGNTIYF.

On this clone itself: Germline is not matched at one junction end, which may reflect a read error. The read ends 3 residues early relative to the CDR3; the germline J gene fills the gap. This sequence joins TRBV4-2 and TRBJ1-1; D possibly corresponds to TRBD1 (5 bases). Per germline, CDR1 LGHNA and CDR2 YNFKEQ. The CDR3 totals 13 residues. The CDR3 protein is CASSQRGDTEAFF. The part of the CDR3 DNA that was read is TGCGCCAGCAGCCAAAGGGGTGACACTGAA.

Comments on this clone: The read halts 3 residues ahead of the CDR3 end, with the missing end drawn from the germline J gene. The V call is TRBV11-2, the J call TRBJ2-5, with 7 bases aligning to TRBD1. V gave up 4 bases and J gave up 2 bases; unmatched junction bases: 7. The CDR3 consists of 15 residues. Per germline, CDR1 SGHAT and CDR2 FQNNGV. CDR3 DNA, as far as it was read: TGTGCCAGCAGCTCAGGACAGGCCCCACAAGAGACC. Amino acid sequence: CASSSGQAPQET. The full CDR3 is CASSSGQAPQETQYF. The full variable domain, in which reference TRBV11-2 and TRBJ2-5 provide the parts outside the CDR3, is EAGVAQSPRYKIIEKRQSVAFWCNPISGHATLYWYQQILGQGPKLLIQFQNNGVVDDSQLPKDRFSAERLKGVDSTLKIQPAKLEDSAVYLCASSSGQAPQETQYFGPGTRLLVL.

On this clone itself: From the germline J gene comes the end of the CDR3, since the read stops 3 residues before it. The chain employs TRBV19 and TRBJ1-5, with a possible D match to TRBD1 (5 bases). Trimming took off 6 bases at V and 3 bases at J, with 9 bases between the two ends. This CDR3 spans 13 amino acids. CDR1 and CDR2 (germline): LNHDA, SQIVND (reference sequence). The CDR3 region is CASRTAINQPQHF. CDR3 DNA (partial): TGTGCCAGTAGGACAGCTATCAATCAGCCC.

Worth noting for this clone: The DNA ends 3 residues before the CDR3 does, and the rest of the CDR3 is filled in from the germline J gene. V is TRBV27 and J is TRBJ2-2; 10 nucleotides agree with TRBD2. The CDR3 sequence is 16 residues long. Germline CDR1 is MNHEY and CDR2 is SMNVEV (reference sequence). Germline trimming cut 5 bases from V and 6 bases from J; bases unmatched to any gene: 9. This chain's CDR3 is CASSIPSGSGPGELFF. CDR3 DNA, as far as it was read: TGTGCCAGCAGTATCCCTAGCGGGAGCGGCCCCGGGGAG.